This T cell receptor (beta chain) was sequenced for a study of identical twins. Details on this clonotype: Its antigen is unidentified.

A universal primer site arose from template switching, and cDNA bore unique molecular identifiers. TCRdb reprocessed the 5' RACE reads with MiXCR, giving one entry per CDR3 protein. The table has fewer than 650,000 distinct CDR3 sequences, about 7% seen once. The donor group consisted entirely of healthy Caucasians. Overall study findings and caveats: Analyses based on zero insertions could be partly confounded by invariant MAIT and iNKT cells.

Germline V gives CDR1 LGHDT, CDR2 YNNKEL (reference sequence). Trimming shortened V by 0 bases and J by 4 bases, and 9 bases separated the two germline ends. The CDR3 has 14 residues. This sample also appeared in a second study, on yellow fever vaccine responses in identical twins. That work contributes: In identical twins, vaccine T cell responses appeared partly shared and partly individual.

The source material was PBMCs. V gene TRBV3-1 combines with J gene TRBJ1-1; no reliable D call. This sequence was found in a woman in her late teens or twenties in good health. The CDR3 DNA reads TGTGCCAGCAGCCAAGAGGGTACTATCACTGAAGCTTTCTTT. Residues: CASSQEGTITEAFF.